Below are 31 T cell receptor beta chains sequenced from a single sample in a study of blood T cells in healthy people across ages. Together with a sample-barcoded 5' primer, a J-beta primer mix was included in a second PCR lasting roughly 6 to 12 cycles. Using its own MiXCR run on the 5' RACE reads, TCRdb lists one record per CDR3 protein. The sample consists of hundreds of thousands of distinct CDR3 sequences, 20% to 25% of them appearing once. Source material: blood. The receptor source for this set is a man between 70 and 80 years old in good health.

This chain connects TRBV7-9 to TRBJ2-2, with D possibly called TRBD1 or TRBD2 (5 bases each). The CDR3 extends over 16 amino acids. Trimming removed 5 bases at V and 6 bases at J, with 19 bases between. Germline V gene data show CDR1 as SEHNR and CDR2 as FQNEAQ (reference sequence). CDR3 amino acids: CASSPRKGRIPGELFF. The CDR3 DNA is TGTGCCAGCAGCCCCCGGAAGGGGAGAATCCCCGGGGAGCTGTTTTTT. Combining the CDR3 with reference TRBV7-9 and TRBJ2-2 gives the whole variable domain DTGVSQNPRHKITKRGQNVTFRCDPISEHNRLYWYRQTLGQGPEFLTYFQNEAQLEKSRLLSDRFSAERPKGSFSTLEIQRTEQGDSAMYLCASSPRKGRIPGELFFGEGSRLTVL.

This clonotype was picked up a small number of times. The rearrangement links TRBV11-1 to TRBJ2-1, with D perhaps TRBD1 (5 bases). TRBJ2-5 matches the DNA end more closely, so the J call is doubtful. The germline V gene encodes CDR1 SGHAT and CDR2 FQDESV (reference sequence). This CDR3 has 15 amino acids. CDR3 amino acids: CASRREPMHQETQYF. The CDR3 coding sequence is TGTGCCAGCCGCAGGGAACCGATGCACCAAGAGACCCAGTACTTC.

This clonotype has at least ten counts. The chain recombines TRBV2 with TRBJ2-5; 12 bases agree with TRBD2. TRBJ2-1 explains the end of the DNA better; the J call may be wrong. The CDR3 has 14 amino acids. In germline, CDR1 is SNHLY, CDR2 FYNNEI. CDR3 sequence reads: CASRRLAGEDEQFF. The CDR3 DNA reads as TGTGCCAGCAGGAGACTAGCGGGAGAGGACGAGCAGTTCTTC.

This clonotype has just a few counts. The chain has TRBV29-1 and TRBJ2-1, with D perhaps TRBD1 or TRBD2 (5 bases each). Trimming pared 8 bases from V and 8 bases from J, leaving 22 bases between. CDR3 length: 14 amino acids. Germline V CDR1 and CDR2: SQVTM, ANQGSEA. CDR3 in amino acids: CSLLRGAQKDEQFF. CDR3 coding DNA: TGCAGCCTCCTAAGGGGAGCCCAGAAAGATGAGCAGTTCTTC.

This clonotype was counted a few times. This chain joins TRBV6-2 or TRBV6-3 and TRBJ2-7, with TRBD2 matching over 8 bases. Germline assignment: CDR1 MNHEY and CDR2 SVGEGT. V lost 7 bases and J lost 0; bases outside the gene matches: 5. The CDR3 has 14 residues. The CDR3 DNA is TGTGCCAGCATCACTAGCGGCAACTCCTACGAGCAGTACTTC. Translated, it gives CASITSGNSYEQYF.

This clonotype was seen more than once but under ten times. This sequence joins TRBV28 and TRBJ2-5; no clear D. The J call is doubtful: the DNA matches TRBJ2-7 better. This CDR3 has 14 residues. The germline gives CDR1 MDHEN, CDR2 SYDVKM. The CDR3 reads CASSLGRRTYEQYF. CDR3 nucleotides: TGTGCCAGCAGTTTAGGGCGGAGAACCTACGAGCAGTACTTC.

This clonotype was counted only a few times. The chain recombines TRBV7-2 with TRBJ1-2; D remains ambiguous. CDR1 is SGHTA and CDR2 is FQGNSA in the germline V gene. The ends were cut back, 0 bases at V and 8 bases at J, with 7 bases in the middle. The CDR3 has 12 amino acids. CDR3 residues: CASSLAGRGYTF. The CDR3 nucleotides read TGTGCCAGCAGCTTAGCAGGGAGGGGCTACACCTTC. Full variable domain (missing parts from reference TRBV7-2 and TRBJ1-2): GAGVSQSPSNKVTEKGKDVELRCDPISGHTALYWYRQSLGQGLEFLIYFQGNSAPDKSGLPSDRFSAERTGGSVSTLTIQRTQQEDSAVYLCASSLAGRGYTFGSGTRLTVV.

V is TRBV7-6 and J is TRBJ2-6, with 7 bases fitting TRBD2. Per the germline V gene, CDR1 is SGHVS and CDR2 is FNYEAQ. V trimming: 2 bases; J trimming: 4 bases; junction bases outside the gene matches: 5. The CDR3 covers 16 residues. CDR3 in amino acids: CASSLLGRTGANVLTF. In nucleotides, the CDR3 is TGTGCCAGCAGCTTACTCGGGAGGACCGGGGCCAACGTCCTGACTTTC.

In its sample, this clonotype was seen a few times. This chain links TRBV18 with TRBJ2-5, with 8 bases that match TRBD2. The germline V gene encodes CDR1 KGHSH and CDR2 LQKENI. The CDR3 is 18 residues long. The J segment lost 2 bases and the V segment lost 1 base, leaving 12 bases of the junction unmatched. CDR3 in amino acids: CASSPLFIREGPQETQYF. CDR3 DNA: TGTGCCAGCTCACCACTCTTTATCCGGGAGGGCCCTCAAGAGACCCAGTACTTC.

V and J are TRBV13 and TRBJ2-5; 8 bases align to TRBD2. The tail of the sequence fits TRBJ2-1 better, so the J call may be wrong. CDR1 and CDR2 from the germline V gene are PRHDT and FYEKMQ (reference sequence). The CDR3 loop spans 15 amino acids. The chain's CDR3 is CASSSRAGARNEQFF. CDR3 in DNA: TGTGCCAGCAGCTCCCGAGCGGGAGCCCGCAATGAGCAGTTCTTC.

This clonotype was detected many times. Compared with germline, one end of the junction differs, possibly owing to a read error. The chain joins TRBV5-1 to TRBJ1-4; 12 bases agree with TRBD1. The CDR3 contains 14 residues. Germline V gene data show CDR1 as SGHRS and CDR2 as YFSETQ. CDR3: CASSLGTGGEKLFF. CDR3 DNA: TGTGCCAGCAGCCTCGGGACAGGGGGCGAAAAACTGTTTTTT.

Notes on this clonotype: This clone may be a read error of a much larger clone one base away. The J gene is TRBJ1-3, the V gene TRBV29-1; no reliable D call. Germline CDR1 and CDR2: SQVTM and ANQGSEA. V lost 4 bases to trimming and J lost 0 bases, with 10 bases between them. The CDR3 consists of 14 residues. In nucleotides, the CDR3 is TGCAGCGTTGGACGGAGATCCTCTGGAAACACCATATATTTT. It encodes CSVGRRSSGNTIYF.

This clonotype was seen more than once but under ten times. The V and J genes are TRBV27 and TRBJ2-3; D is possibly TRBD1 (6 bases). Germline V gives CDR1 MNHEY, CDR2 SMNVEV (reference sequence). Trimming shortened V by 5 bases and J by 0 bases, and 15 bases separated the two germline ends. The CDR3 runs 16 residues. The chain's CDR3 is CASSPLPGASTDTQYF. DNA for the CDR3: TGTGCCAGCAGTCCCCTCCCAGGGGCCAGCACAGATACGCAGTATTTT.

The rearrangement links TRBV5-1 to TRBJ2-7; maybe TRBD1 (5 bases). Per germline, CDR1 SGHRS and CDR2 YFSETQ. V shed 0 bases and J shed 2 bases, with 9 bases lying between them. This CDR3 has 14 amino acids. The CDR3 DNA follows: TGCGCCAGCAGCTTGGCCCCCAGGGCCTACGAGCAGTACTTC. Protein sequence: CASSLAPRAYEQYF.

The chain links TRBV7-2 to TRBJ2-3; D call uncertain. Between the trimmed V and J ends, which lost 4 bases and 6 bases, there was a span of 17 bases. The germline gives CDR1 SGHTA, CDR2 FQGNSA. This CDR3 contains 15 residues. For the CDR3, the DNA is TGTGCCAGCAGCTCCCCAAGAGAGGCCTCGGATACGCAGTATTTT. Protein product: CASSSPREASDTQYF.

A few counts support this clonotype. The chain has TRBV13 and TRBJ2-5, with D perhaps matching TRBD2 (6 bases). Germline assignment: CDR1 PRHDT and CDR2 FYEKMQ (reference sequence). V was shortened by 2 bases and J by 11 bases, with 21 bases between the two germline ends. The CDR3 has 15 residues. Written as DNA, the CDR3 is TGTGCCAGCAGCTTATCCGGAAGGAAGTCCGGGACTCAGTACTTC. It yields the protein CASSLSGRKSGTQYF. Full variable domain (rest looked up from reference TRBV13 and TRBJ2-5): AAGVIQSPRHLIKEKRETATLKCYPIPRHDTVYWYQQGPGQDPQFLISFYEKMQSDKGSIPDRFSAQQFSDYHSELNMSSLELGDSALYFCASSLSGRKSGTQYFGPGTRLLVL.

The genes are TRBV20-1 and TRBJ2-1; 13 bases match TRBD2. The CDR3 sequence is 14 residues long. Trimming cost V 5 bases and J 9 bases; bases outside gene matches: 7. Germline V lookup: CDR1 DFQATT, CDR2 SNEGSKA (reference sequence). The CDR3 region is CSAGGTSGIIEQFF. The CDR3 DNA reads as TGCAGTGCTGGGGGGACTAGCGGGATCATTGAGCAGTTCTTC.

This clonotype was seen a handful of times. This chain joins TRBV28 and TRBJ2-2, with D perhaps matching TRBD2 (6 bases). V gave up 7 bases and J gave up 7 bases, with 19 bases separating them. Germline V gene sequence: CDR1 MDHEN, CDR2 SYDVKM. The CDR3 has 15 amino acids. CDR3 amino acids: CASTPGGTSGGELFF. CDR3 sequence (DNA): TGTGCCAGCACTCCTGGAGGGACCAGCGGCGGGGAGCTGTTTTTT.

This chain uses TRBV5-1 with TRBJ1-1; D remains unclear. Trimming removed 0 bases at V and 6 bases at J, with 6 bases between. Germline-derived CDR1 and CDR2 are SGHRS and YFSETQ. The CDR3 contains 12 residues. DNA for the CDR3: TGCGCCAGCAGCTTGGGAACCTCTGAAGCTTTCTTT. This sequence encodes CASSLGTSEAFF.

A few counts support this clonotype. J is TRBJ2-5 and V is TRBV25-1; tentatively, D is TRBD1 (5 bases). The CDR3 loop spans 12 amino acids. CDR1 is MGHDK and CDR2 is SYGVNS in the germline V gene. The ends were cut back, 6 bases at V and 5 bases at J, with 10 bases in the middle. The CDR3 DNA reads TGTGCCAGCAGGTCAGGGAAGGAGACCCAGTACTTC. Its protein product is CASRSGKETQYF.

Only a few counts were recorded for this clonotype. The rearrangement joins TRBV28 to TRBJ2-3, with 12 bases that match TRBD2. The CDR3 is 17 residues long. Per germline, CDR1 MDHEN and CDR2 SYDVKM. Trimming took 6 bases from V and 5 from J; bases not matched to a gene: 12. In DNA form, the CDR3 reads TGTGCCAGCAGCACCAATCTAGCGGGAGGGCCGGGAGATACGCAGTATTTT. Translated: CASSTNLAGGPGDTQYF.

This clonotype has only a few counts. The chain carries TRBV10-3 and TRBJ2-1; TRBD2 matches at 14 bases. This CDR3 region has 18 residues. Germline V gene lookup returns CDR1 ENHRY and CDR2 SYGVKD. V lost 8 bases to trimming and J lost 1 base; unmatched junction nucleotides: 10. The CDR3 DNA reads TGTGCCATCGGACCCGGGACTAGCGGGAGTGAGTCCTACAATGAGCAGTTCTTC. Protein product: CAIGPGTSGSESYNEQFF.

This rearrangement joins TRBV20-1 to TRBJ1-5; D is undetermined. The CDR3 runs to 15 residues. The germline V gene has CDR1 DFQATT and CDR2 SNEGSKA (reference sequence). V was clipped by 3 bases and J by 1 base, with 13 bases between them. This CDR3 reads CSASVRGLSNQPQHF. The CDR3 nucleotides are TGCAGTGCTAGCGTTAGAGGGCTGAGCAATCAGCCCCAGCATTTT.

The rearrangement links TRBV5-8 to TRBJ2-3; D call uncertain. The CDR3 covers 14 residues. The V gene's germline CDR1 is SGHTS and CDR2 YDEGEE. V was clipped by 0 bases and J by 6 bases, with 11 bases between them. CDR3 residues: CASSLAPPWDTQYF. The CDR3 DNA reads as TGTGCCAGCAGCTTGGCGCCACCCTGGGATACGCAGTATTTT.

The chain combines TRBV20-1 with TRBJ2-5; 9 positions agree with TRBD2. V shed 6 bases, J shed 0 bases, and the junction held 14 bases outside the gene matches. This CDR3 region has 17 residues. Germline-derived CDR1 and CDR2 are DFQATT and SNEGSKA (reference sequence). CDR3 sequence: CSAPRGAGGQDQETQYF. The CDR3 region has the DNA TGCAGTGCCCCTCGGGGAGCGGGAGGCCAAGACCAAGAGACCCAGTACTTC.

In its sample, this clonotype was seen a few times. The chain joins TRBV11-2 to TRBJ1-1, with 8 bases aligning to TRBD1. The CDR3 is 13 amino acids. Germline V gene lookup returns CDR1 SGHAT and CDR2 FQNNGV. The V gene end was trimmed by 1 base and the J gene end by 11 bases; junction bases not matched to a gene: 6. The CDR3 loop is CASSLGVGQGAFF. DNA for the CDR3: TGTGCCAGCAGCTTAGGCGTTGGACAGGGCGCTTTCTTT.

This clonotype appeared many times. CDR3 protein: CASRLPSRYDTGELFF. The CDR3 DNA follows: TGTGCCAGCAGACTCCCTAGTAGATATGACACCGGGGAGCTGTTTTTT. V gene TRBV12-3 or TRBV12-4 combines with J gene TRBJ2-2; D remains unclear. V was clipped by 6 bases and J by 3 bases, with 17 bases between them. This CDR3 has 16 residues.

This clonotype was detected a few times. Relative to the germline gene, one junction end is altered; a read error may explain this. V gene TRBV12-3 or TRBV12-4 combines with J gene TRBJ2-6; 7 bases line up with TRBD2. The CDR3 is made up of 17 amino acids. As DNA, the CDR3 is TGTGCCAGCAGCCCCATAGGGACTAACACTGGGGCCAATGTCCTGACTTTC. Its protein product is CASSPIGTNTGANVLTF.

The chain couples TRBV28 to TRBJ1-2; no definite D call. Looked up from germline, CDR1 is MDHEN and CDR2 is SYDVKM. V lost 5 bases and J lost 7, with 14 bases in between. This CDR3 comprises 13 residues. The DNA of the CDR3 is TGTGCCAGCAGTCCGATGGGGAGAGGTGGCTACACCTTC. Translated, it gives CASSPMGRGGYTF.

This chain joins TRBV11-2 and TRBJ2-1; 10 bases match TRBD2. The J call may not be correct, given that the DNA end is closer to TRBJ2-5. Germline V gene sequence: CDR1 SGHAT, CDR2 FQNNGV. The CDR3 runs to 15 residues. The chain's CDR3 is CASGRGTSDQETQYF. CDR3 coding DNA: TGTGCCAGCGGCCGAGGGACTAGCGACCAAGAGACCCAGTACTTC.

To note about this clonotype: A much larger clone lies a single base off, so this may be a read error. Here the CDR3 DNA reads TGCAGTGCGAGACAGGGGTCCTTC. Its protein is CSARQGSF. V is TRBV20-1 and J is TRBJ1-2, with TRBD1 matching 8 bases. Germline CDR1 is DFQATT and CDR2 is SNEGSKA (reference sequence). The CDR3 is made up of 8 amino acids.